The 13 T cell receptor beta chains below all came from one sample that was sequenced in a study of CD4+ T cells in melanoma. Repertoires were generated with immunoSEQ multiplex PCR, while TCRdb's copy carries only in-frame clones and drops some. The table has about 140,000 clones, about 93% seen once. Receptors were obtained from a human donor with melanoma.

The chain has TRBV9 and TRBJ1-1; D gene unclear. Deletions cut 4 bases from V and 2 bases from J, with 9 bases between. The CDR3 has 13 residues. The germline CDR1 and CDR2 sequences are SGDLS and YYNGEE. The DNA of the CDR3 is TGTGCCAGCAGCTCCGCTCCCAACACTGAAGCTTTCTTT. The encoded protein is CASSSAPNTEAFF.

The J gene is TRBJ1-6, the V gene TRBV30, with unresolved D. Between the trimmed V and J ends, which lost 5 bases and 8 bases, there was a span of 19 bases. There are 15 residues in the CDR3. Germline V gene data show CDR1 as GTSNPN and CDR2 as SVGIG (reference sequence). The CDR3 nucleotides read TGTGCCTGGGAGCCTAGCAGCTCGGTCCATTCACCCCTCCACTTT. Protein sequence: CAWEPSSSVHSPLHF. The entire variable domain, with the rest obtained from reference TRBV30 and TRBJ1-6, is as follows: SQTIHQWPATLVQPVGSPLSLECTVEGTSNPNLYWYRQAAGRGLQLLFYSVGIGQISSEVPQNLSASRPQDRQFILSSKKLLLSDSGFYLCAWEPSSSVHSPLHFGNGTRLTVT.

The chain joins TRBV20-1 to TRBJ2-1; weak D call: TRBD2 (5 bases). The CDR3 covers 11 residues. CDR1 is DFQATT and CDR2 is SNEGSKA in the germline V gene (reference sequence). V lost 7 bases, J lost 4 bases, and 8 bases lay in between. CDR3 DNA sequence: TGCAGTGTAACGGGATACAATGAGCAGTTCTTC. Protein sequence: CSVTGYNEQFF.

CDR3 sequence: CASSLKGNYGYTF. For the CDR3, the DNA is TGTGCCAGCAGTCTCAAGGGTAACTATGGCTACACCTTC. The V gene is TRBV6-5, the J gene TRBJ1-2; D remains ambiguous. The CDR3 consists of 13 residues. Trimming took off 5 bases at V and 1 base at J, with 8 bases between the two ends. CDR1 and CDR2 from the germline V gene are MNHEY and SVGAGI.

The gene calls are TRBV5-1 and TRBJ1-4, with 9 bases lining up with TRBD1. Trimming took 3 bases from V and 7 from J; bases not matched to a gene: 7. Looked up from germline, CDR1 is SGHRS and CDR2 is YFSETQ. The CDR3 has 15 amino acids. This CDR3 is CASSSLTGGGEKLFF. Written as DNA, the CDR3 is TGCGCCAGCAGCTCTTTGACAGGGGGAGGTGAAAAACTGTTTTTT.

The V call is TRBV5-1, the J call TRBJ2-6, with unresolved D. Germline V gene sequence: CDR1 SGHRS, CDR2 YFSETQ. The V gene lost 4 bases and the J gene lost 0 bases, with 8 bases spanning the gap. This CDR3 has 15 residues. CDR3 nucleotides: TGCGCCAGCAGCGCCCTTAGCTCTGGGGCCAACGTCCTGACTTTC. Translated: CASSALSSGANVLTF. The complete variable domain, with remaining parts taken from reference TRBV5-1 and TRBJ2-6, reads KAGVTQTPRYLIKTRGQQVTLSCSPISGHRSVSWYQQTPGQGLQFLFEYFSETQRNKGNFPGRFSGRQFSNSRSEMNVSTLELGDSALYLCASSALSSGANVLTFGAGSRLTVL.

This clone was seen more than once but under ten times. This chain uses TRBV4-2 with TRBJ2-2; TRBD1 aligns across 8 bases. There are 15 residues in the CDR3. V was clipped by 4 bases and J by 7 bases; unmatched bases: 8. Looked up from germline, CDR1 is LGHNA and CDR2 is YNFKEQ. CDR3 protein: CASSPWTGTIGELFF. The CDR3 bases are TGTGCCAGCAGCCCGTGGACAGGGACGATCGGGGAGCTGTTTTTT.

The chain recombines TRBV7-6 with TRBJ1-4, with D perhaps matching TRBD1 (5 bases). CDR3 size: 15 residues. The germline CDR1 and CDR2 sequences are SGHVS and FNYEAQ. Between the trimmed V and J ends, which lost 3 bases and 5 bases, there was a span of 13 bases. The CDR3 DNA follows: TGTGCCAGCAGCTTGGGGGGGACGACGAATGAAAAACTGTTTTTT. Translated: CASSLGGTTNEKLFF.

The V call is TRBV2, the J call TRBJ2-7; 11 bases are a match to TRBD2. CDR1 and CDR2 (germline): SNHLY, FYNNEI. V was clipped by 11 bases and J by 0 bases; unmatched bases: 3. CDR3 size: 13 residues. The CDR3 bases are TGTGCCGGGACTAGCGGAAGCTCCTACGAGCAGTACTTC. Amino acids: CAGTSGSSYEQYF.

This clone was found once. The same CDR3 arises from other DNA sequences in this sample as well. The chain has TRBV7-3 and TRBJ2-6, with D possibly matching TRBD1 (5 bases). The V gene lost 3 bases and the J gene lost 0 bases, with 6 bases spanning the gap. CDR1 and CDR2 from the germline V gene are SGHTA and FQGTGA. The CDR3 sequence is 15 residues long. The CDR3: CASSFQGSGANVLTF. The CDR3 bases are TGTGCCAGCAGCTTCCAGGGCTCTGGGGCCAACGTCCTGACTTTC.

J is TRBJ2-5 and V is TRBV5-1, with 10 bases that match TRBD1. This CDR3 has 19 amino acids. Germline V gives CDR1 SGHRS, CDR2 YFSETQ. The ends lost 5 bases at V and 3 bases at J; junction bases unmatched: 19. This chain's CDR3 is CASRRNVRDRGVKEETQYF. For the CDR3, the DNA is TGCGCCAGCAGACGCAATGTCCGGGACAGGGGAGTTAAGGAAGAGACCCAGTACTTC. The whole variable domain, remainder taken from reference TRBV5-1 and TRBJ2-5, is KAGVTQTPRYLIKTRGQQVTLSCSPISGHRSVSWYQQTPGQGLQFLFEYFSETQRNKGNFPGRFSGRQFSNSRSEMNVSTLELGDSALYLCASRRNVRDRGVKEETQYFGPGTRLLVL.

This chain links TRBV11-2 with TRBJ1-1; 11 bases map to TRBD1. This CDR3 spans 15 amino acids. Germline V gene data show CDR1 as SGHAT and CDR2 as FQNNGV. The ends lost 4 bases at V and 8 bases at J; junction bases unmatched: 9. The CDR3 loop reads CASSSVRTGGSEAFF. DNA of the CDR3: TGTGCCAGCAGCTCGGTTAGGACAGGGGGCTCCGAAGCTTTCTTT.

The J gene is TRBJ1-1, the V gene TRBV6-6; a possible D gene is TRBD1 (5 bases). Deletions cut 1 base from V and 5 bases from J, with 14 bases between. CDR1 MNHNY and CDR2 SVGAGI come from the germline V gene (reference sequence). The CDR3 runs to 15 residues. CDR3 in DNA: TGTGCCAGCAGTTACTTCGTCGGGGCTACGACTGAAGCTTTCTTT. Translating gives CASSYFVGATTEAFF.